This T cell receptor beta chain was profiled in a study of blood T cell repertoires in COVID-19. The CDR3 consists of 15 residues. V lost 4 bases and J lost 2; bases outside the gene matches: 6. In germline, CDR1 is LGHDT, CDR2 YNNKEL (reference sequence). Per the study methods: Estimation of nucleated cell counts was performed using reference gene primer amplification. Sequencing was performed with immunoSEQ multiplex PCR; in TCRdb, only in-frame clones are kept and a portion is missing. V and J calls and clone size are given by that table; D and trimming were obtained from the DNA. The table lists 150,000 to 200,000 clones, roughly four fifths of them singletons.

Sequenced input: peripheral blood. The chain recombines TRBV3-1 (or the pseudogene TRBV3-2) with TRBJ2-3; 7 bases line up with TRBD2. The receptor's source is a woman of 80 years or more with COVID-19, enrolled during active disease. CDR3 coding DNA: TGTGCCAGCAGCCGCCTAGCGGCCTCCACAGATACGCAGTATTTT. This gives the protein CASSRLAASTDTQYF.